These 8 T cell receptor beta chains originate from one sample sequenced in a study of blood T cell repertoires in COVID-19. Assay used: immunoSEQ multiplex PCR; TCRdb lists only in-frame clones, some missing. This table holds 130,000 to 150,000 clones, about 92% found once. Material: peripheral blood. The receptors stem from a human donor in a cohort sampled during active COVID-19.

The genes are TRBV9 and TRBJ2-7; 7 positions agree with TRBD2. Germline CDR1 is SGDLS and CDR2 is YYNGEE. With V trimmed by 3 bases and J by 5 bases, 14 bases remained unmatched. This CDR3 is built from 16 residues. The CDR3 coding sequence is TGTGCCAGCAGCGCCCGGTTGGGAGGGGCCATGAACGAGCAGTACTTC. This codes for CASSARLGGAMNEQYF.

The chain uses TRBV9 and TRBJ1-6; D gene uncertain. The CDR3 has 14 amino acids. Germline V gene data show CDR1 as SGDLS and CDR2 as YYNGEE. Trimming removed 4 bases at V and 7 bases at J, with 12 bases between. The CDR3 DNA reads TGTGCCAGCAGCCTGGAAGCGAAGAATTCACCCCTCCACTTT. Its translation: CASSLEAKNSPLHF. Filled out from reference TRBV9 and TRBJ1-6, the complete variable domain reads DSGVTQTPKHLITATGQRVTLRCSPRSGDLSVYWYQQSLDQGLQFLIQYYNGEERAKGNILERFSAQQFPDLHSELNLSSLELGDSALYFCASSLEAKNSPLHFGNGTRLTVT.

The V and J genes are TRBV2 and TRBJ2-3, with TRBD1 matching over 8 bases. V lost 7 bases and J lost 3; bases outside the gene matches: 6. Germline V gene sequence: CDR1 SNHLY, CDR2 FYNNEI. CDR3 length equals 14 residues. The DNA of the CDR3 is TGTGCCAGCAATGAGGACAGGGAAACAGATACGCAGTATTTT. It codes for CASNEDRETDTQYF. The entire variable domain, with the rest obtained from reference TRBV2 and TRBJ2-3, is as follows: EPEVTQTPSHQVTQMGQEVILRCVPISNHLYFYWYRQILGQKVEFLVSFYNNEISEKSEIFDDQFSVERPDGSNFTLKIRSTKLEDSAMYFCASNEDRETDTQYFGPGTRLTVL.

V usage is TRBV19 and J usage is TRBJ2-7; D may be TRBD1 (6 bases). V lost 5 bases, J lost 0 bases, and 17 bases lay in between. CDR1 and CDR2 from the germline V gene are LNHDA and SQIVND (reference sequence). The CDR3 spans 16 residues. DNA of the CDR3: TGTGCCAGTAGTTCTTACAGGGATAGAAGCTCCTACGAGCAGTACTTC. Its translation: CASSSYRDRSSYEQYF.

The chain couples TRBV7-8 to TRBJ1-1; D is uncertain. Per germline, CDR1 SGHVS and CDR2 FQNEAQ. Trimming stripped 6 bases from V and 1 base from J, with 9 bases between. The CDR3 sequence is 13 residues long. In DNA, the CDR3 is TGTGCCAGCAGACCCGGGAAGAACACTGAAGCTTTCTTT. It translates to CASRPGKNTEAFF.

This clone came up a few times. The chain joins TRBV4-3 to TRBJ2-7; 8 bases align to TRBD1. After removal of 0 bases from V and 6 bases from J, the junction contained 7 bases not matched to a gene. This CDR3 has 15 amino acids. Germline V gene sequence: CDR1 LGHNA, CDR2 YSLEER. Written as DNA, the CDR3 is TGCGCCAGCAGCCAAGATGGGACAGGTCTGCTCGAGCAGTACTTC. It specifies CASSQDGTGLLEQYF.

The V and J genes are TRBV2 and TRBJ2-3; 7 bases map to TRBD2. With 8 bases clipped from V and 5 bases from J, the junction kept 4 bases outside the gene matches. Germline CDR1 is SNHLY and CDR2 is FYNNEI. The CDR3 covers 12 residues. The CDR3 nucleotides are TGTGCCAGCGAGGCGGGGGTAGATACGCAGTATTTT. This sequence encodes CASEAGVDTQYF.

This clone was detected a few times. This chain connects TRBV6-5 to TRBJ1-5; 8 nucleotides agree with TRBD1. CDR3 length equals 14 residues. Germline assignment: CDR1 MNHEY and CDR2 SVGAGI. After removal of 7 bases from V and 7 bases from J, the junction contained 9 bases not matched to a gene. The CDR3 sequence: CASTYTGGKQPQHF. In DNA, the CDR3 is TGTGCCAGCACCTACACAGGGGGAAAACAGCCCCAGCATTTT.